This T cell receptor (beta chain) was recovered during a study of blood T cell repertoires in COVID-19 (dated by TCRdb to about 2020). Study-wide context: Collaborator samples came from the United States, Italy and Spain and covered acute and convalescent phases of COVID-19. The prospective study material was composed of cDNA or gDNA derived from T cells, B-cell-depleted T cells, or PBMCs. Subjects who had been exposed to COVID-19, were actively infected with it, or had recovered from it provided the deeply sampled blood TCRbeta repertoires that made up the dataset. The repertoires were released in a freely available public database intended as a resource for research on the immune response to SARS-CoV-2. The samples were drawn from the first 160 participants of the ongoing ImmuneRACE study and from some 1,300 subjects provided by 6 global collaborators. A de-identified subject ID, COVID-19 status, age in years and sex were almost always included in the sample metadata. Where available, HLA class I and class II types were obtained from metadata supplied by the sample provider rather than from assay-based typing.

Concerning this clone: The antigen it binds to is not known. Per-base quality was not reported, and no clone a single base away is much larger than it.

The immunoSEQ Assay, a bias-controlled multiplex PCR, was used to amplify TCRbeta CDR3 regions from genomic DNA. Processing in the source paper ran as follows. Nucleated cell counts per sample were estimated from amplification of reference gene primers within the assay. To quantify the absolute abundance of each unique TCRbeta CDR3 rearrangement, sequence reads were collapsed and filtered. Productive Simpson clonality was computed per sample as the square root of Simpson's diversity index over productive rearrangements. Drawn from immuneACCESS, this table holds only the in-frame rearrangements with V and J called that TCRdb kept. Clones are partly lost; checked studies trace under half to an unresolved V gene and leave the rest unexplained. From that table come the V and J calls and clone size; the DNA was used to work out D and trimming. The sample table holds fewer than 110,000 clones, of which under 95% were seen once. Approximately 1.3% of the sample rests with the top ten.

The germline V gene yields MNHNS for CDR1 and SASEGT for CDR2. Spanning cysteine to phenylalanine, the CDR3 consists of 14 amino acids. Kept here is only the CDR3 DNA, which spans 42 bases and is read in frame from base 1. Trimming removed 2 bases from V and 7 bases from J, leaving 15 bases between the germline ends. General conclusions and limits of the study: Clinical and demographic metadata were provided uncurated, with the amount varying by source and participant.

Whole blood was collected in K2EDTA tubes by collaborating institutions according to the institutions' own protocols. For TCRbeta analysis, collaborators shipped samples as frozen whole blood, isolated PBMCs, or DNA extracted from either of those sample types. The chain uses TRBV6-1 and TRBJ2-7, with TRBD1 as a weak D call on 6 bases. Material for sequencing was peripheral blood. The source is a woman aged 30 to 39 with acute or convalescent COVID-19. The base sequence is TGTGCCAGCAGTGAACTCACAGGGTACTGGGAGCAGTACTTC. The encoded protein is CASSELTGYWEQYF.